Below, 10 T cell receptor beta chains from the same sample are listed, as sequenced in a study of PD-L1 blockade in urothelial cancer. The table came from immunoSEQ multiplex PCR; TCRdb's copy has only in-frame clones and leaves some out. The sample comprises about 74,000 clones, 84% of which are singletons, and about 4.5% rests with the top ten. This specimen was PBMCs, taken around atezolizumab (anti-PD-L1) treatment. Receptors originate from a man between 65 and 80 years old with urothelial cancer.

J is TRBJ2-5 and V is TRBV28; D is unclear. V lost 6 bases and J 4 bases, leaving 12 bases between the germline ends. Germline assignment: CDR1 MDHEN and CDR2 SYDVKM. The CDR3 has 13 amino acids. In nucleotides, the CDR3 is TGTGCCAGCAGACTCCCTCCGGGAGAGACCCAGTACTTC. Protein sequence: CASRLPPGETQYF.

This clone was counted between two and nine times. The rearrangement uses TRBV11-2 and TRBJ2-2; 12 nucleotides align to TRBD2. CDR3 length equals 19 residues. Trimming removed 5 bases from V and 7 bases from J; junction bases left unmatched: 17. Germline V gene sequence: CDR1 SGHAT, CDR2 FQNNGV. In DNA form, the CDR3 reads TGTGCCAGCAGCCCTCTAGCGGGAGGGCCCTCTGTAGCTTTCGGGGAGCTGTTTTTT. It specifies CASSPLAGGPSVAFGELFF. Variable domain in full (rest from reference TRBV11-2 and TRBJ2-2): EAGVAQSPRYKIIEKRQSVAFWCNPISGHATLYWYQQILGQGPKLLIQFQNNGVVDDSQLPKDRFSAERLKGVDSTLKIQPAKLEDSAVYLCASSPLAGGPSVAFGELFFGEGSRLTVL.

CDR3 region: CATSRAYEQFF. CDR3 DNA: TGTGCCACCAGCAGAGCATATGAGCAGTTCTTC. The chain links TRBV15 to TRBJ2-1; unclear D gene. The CDR3 totals 11 residues. Germline-derived CDR1 and CDR2 are LNHNV and YYDKDF (reference sequence). V lost 1 base and J 8 bases, leaving 3 bases between the germline ends.

The genes are TRBV5-1 and TRBJ2-7; possibly TRBD2 for D (5 bases). The CDR3 runs to 13 residues. The V end lost 4 bases, the J end lost 4 bases, and 12 bases lay between the germline ends. Germline-derived CDR1 and CDR2 are SGHRS and YFSETQ. DNA for the CDR3: TGCGCCAGCAGCCTCAGTGGGGAGTACGAGCAGTACTTC. Protein product: CASSLSGEYEQYF. The entire variable domain, with the rest obtained from reference TRBV5-1 and TRBJ2-7, is as follows: KAGVTQTPRYLIKTRGQQVTLSCSPISGHRSVSWYQQTPGQGLQFLFEYFSETQRNKGNFPGRFSGRQFSNSRSEMNVSTLELGDSALYLCASSLSGEYEQYFGPGTRLTVT.

This sequence joins TRBV6-5 and TRBJ2-7; a weak D match, TRBD2 (6 bases). Trimming pared 0 bases from V and 4 bases from J, leaving 13 bases between. CDR1 and CDR2 (germline): MNHEY, SVGAGI. The CDR3 sequence is 15 residues long. CDR3 loop: CASSYSTAGYYEQYF. CDR3 coding DNA: TGTGCCAGCAGTTACTCGACAGCGGGTTATTACGAGCAGTACTTC.

The CDR3, as DNA: TGCAGCGTTGTCTCTGGGCAATTTTTATTAGTTGAGCAGTTCTTC. Its translation: CSVVSGQFLLVEQFF. The chain links TRBV29-1 to TRBJ2-1; D is undetermined. CDR1 SQVTM and CDR2 ANQGSEA come from the germline V gene. V lost 4 bases and J 9 bases, leaving 22 bases between the germline ends. The CDR3 length is 15 residues.

This clone was detected only a few times. This chain links TRBV7-9 with TRBJ2-5; D uncertain. The CDR3 consists of 13 residues. The V and J ends lost 1 base and 13 bases respectively, with 16 bases between them. The germline V gene has CDR1 SEHNR and CDR2 FQNEAQ (reference sequence). In nucleotides, the CDR3 is TGTGCCAGCAGCTTAGGAGGCATGGCAACGCCGTACTTC. This encodes CASSLGGMATPYF.

The V call is TRBV28, the J call TRBJ1-2; D uncertain. CDR3 size: 10 residues. Per the germline V gene, CDR1 is MDHEN and CDR2 is SYDVKM. Trimming took 8 bases from V and 13 from J, leaving 14 bases between them. CDR3 sequence (DNA): TGTGCCAGCGGAGAGGCCCGGGGCACCTTC. This encodes CASGEARGTF.

V usage is TRBV4-1 and J usage is TRBJ1-2; D gene unclear. Between the trimmed V and J ends, which lost 2 bases and 3 bases, there was a span of 10 bases. Germline V gives CDR1 MGHRA, CDR2 YSYEKL. The CDR3 consists of 14 residues. The CDR3 protein is CASSQPTRDYGYTF. The CDR3 DNA sequence: TGCGCCAGCAGCCAACCCACGCGGGACTATGGCTACACCTTC.

This clone occurred a few times. This chain links TRBV9 with TRBJ2-1, with 7 bases fitting TRBD1. Unmatched junction bases numbered 6, after V lost 4 bases and J lost 5 bases. The CDR3 length is 14 residues. CDR1 SGDLS and CDR2 YYNGEE come from the germline V gene. The CDR3 loop is CASSLQGFDNEQFF. CDR3 nucleotide sequence: TGTGCCAGCAGCCTACAGGGGTTCGACAATGAGCAGTTCTTC.